This TCR beta chain was sequenced during a study of cytomegalovirus exposure and HLA in healthy donors. The study, taken as a whole, reports: Serostatus for CMV was the only available immune exposure information. TRBV6-2, TRBV6-3 and some other V segments were excluded as indistinguishable. In a later analysis, most CMV-associated TCR beta chains appeared HLA-restricted.

As to this clone: Its antigen is as yet unknown.

This CDR3 has 17 amino acids. V was clipped by 1 base and J by 4 bases; unmatched bases: 12. Germline values: CDR1 SGHVS, CDR2 FNYEAQ. This PCR relied on a set of 60 Vbeta primers and 13 Jbeta primers. Per the original methods: In a later analysis, the count reached tens of millions of unique TCR beta chains, with 9 million to 11 million shared. Here immunoSEQ multiplex PCR was the method, and the copy in TCRdb shows in-frame clones only, minus some. The V and J calls and clone size were taken over from that table, and D and trimming were inferred from the DNA. The sample records more than 150,000 clones, 75% to 90% being singletons.

This rearrangement joins TRBV7-6 to TRBJ2-5; TRBD2 matches at 7 bases. Sequencing input: PBMCs. This TCR came from a girl aged 10-17 years in good health and CMV-seropositive. The DNA of the CDR3 is TGTGCCAGCAGCTTAGAGAATCCAGGACTAGTGGGAGAGACCCAGTACTTC. Amino acid sequence: CASSLENPGLVGETQYF.